This TCR beta chain is drawn from a study of T cell responses to AZD1222 COVID-19 vaccine. Study results and limitations: Regions left unmutated in variants are reportedly the target of nearly half of spike-specific TCRs. With dominance at 160-218 and 743-854, vaccine-associated CD4 TCRs spanned spike.

This CDR3 spans 14 amino acids. V was clipped by 4 bases and J by 2 bases, with 15 bases between them. The germline V gene has CDR1 SQVTM and CDR2 ANQGSEA. The table came from immunoSEQ multiplex PCR; TCRdb's copy has only in-frame clones and leaves some out. The data hold roughly 120,000 clones, with 85% to 90% observed a single time. With regard to this clone: Its specificity is unknown.

The starting material was peripheral blood, obtained on day 0 of AZD1222 vaccination. The TCR comes from an adult in good health. V is TRBV29-1 and J is TRBJ2-7, with a weak D call TRBD1 (5 bases). The CDR3 sequence: CSVADQGRTYEQYF. The CDR3 nucleotides read TGCAGCGTTGCCGACCAGGGCCGGACCTACGAGCAGTACTTC.